This section outlines one T cell receptor beta chain sequence together with its context. This clone has a single count. There is no known antigen for this receptor. The record has no base qualities; no much larger clone is one base away. The data were obtained in a study of cytomegalovirus exposure and HLA in healthy donors (dated by TCRdb to about 2017). Regarding the study in general: In an earlier analysis of under 750 of the donors, less than 350 Gb of sequence data and 90 million to 130 million unique TCR beta sequences from about 190 million T cells were reported. About 300 gigabases of sequencing data and tens of millions of unique TCR sequences were included in an early release covering about 620 HLA-typed donors. Among the roughly 410 genotyped donors, approximately 82% belonged to the genetic ancestry cluster associated with self-reported Caucasian donors. The study was designed to test whether signatures of past pathogen exposure could be identified by cataloging public T cell receptors. The study used immunosequencing to profile the T cell repertoires of about 670 subjects and linked those repertoires to cytomegalovirus serostatus. Along with the approximately 700-subject first cohort, a separate validation cohort of more than 90 different subjects was used. To predict cytomegalovirus infection status, the study brought together high-throughput TCR immunosequencing, statistical association of individual TCRs with disease status, and machine learning. In a later analysis, previously published TCR beta repertoires from more than 500 donors were re-analyzed and high-resolution HLA genotyping was added so that TCR occurrence patterns could be studied. In the later analysis, no new phenotypic data were used to find candidate immune exposures; instead, reliance was placed on TCR beta sequences and their occurrence across donors. To decide whether each TCR beta V gene segment behaved as functional or pseudogenic, an earlier analysis of 587 of the donors relied on high-throughput TCR beta sequencing. Donor age, sex, ethnicity and CMV serostatus were collected together with the repertoire data. A later genetic analysis used genome-wide SNP genotypes for about three fifths of the 666 donors, treating that subset as a discovery cohort. Every repertoire in the discovery cohort had been generated on one and the same sequencing platform. HLA typing covered class I and class II loci at four-digit resolution. Typing coverage differed by locus: A, B, C, DRB1 and DQB1 were typed in about 620-640 donors, DQA1 in approximately 520, DPA1 in around 610, and DPB1 in 400 to 480. Four to six DR-DQ haplotypes were handled as single units for association and clustering, since linkage in the cohort was strong. Among some 400 genotyped donors of the cohort, an average of roughly 230,000 unique TCR beta nucleotide sequences was sequenced per donor, of which about 19% were non-productive.

The cohort consisted of 666 healthy bone marrow donors. Cohort members were all nominally healthy when sampled, although unrecorded immune exposures were likely present. The donor was CMV seronegative and was included in the group of about 350 seronegative cohort members. Each donor provided a peripheral blood sample, and peripheral blood mononuclear cells were used for TCR beta sequencing. The Qiagen DNeasy Blood Extraction Kit was used to extract genomic DNA from the blood cell samples. V is pared back by 0 bases and J by 5 bases, with 4 bases lying between the germline termini. The cysteine opens and the phenylalanine closes a CDR3 of 12 amino acids. Just CDR3 DNA is preserved here, 36 bases in frame from base 1. Looking up the germline V gene yields CDR1 MGHRA and CDR2 YSYEKL. The library came from the immunoSEQ multiplex PCR assay. For the multiplex PCR, a mixture combining 60 forward primers for TCR Vbeta segments and 13 reverse primers for TCR Jbeta segments was used. The CDR3 region of rearranged TCR beta genes was amplified from genomic DNA by a multiplex PCR assay. Amplified TCR beta libraries were sequenced as 87-base-pair reads on the Illumina HiSeq System. Under the source paper's analysis protocol: A later analysis counted tens of millions of unique TCR beta chains across the 600 to 850 repertoires, and about 10 million of these chains were shared by at least two donors. Raw reads were error-corrected and collapsed into unique sequences with a nearest-neighbor algorithm that merged closely related sequences to remove PCR and sequencing errors. CDR3 sequences were aligned to IMGT reference sequences to assign V, D and J gene segments. Each retained sequence needed at least a six-nucleotide match to both a V gene segment and a J gene segment. Rearrangements were called productive when the CDR3 lacked stop codons and stayed in frame with V and J; all others were non-productive. CDR3 was defined by IMGT convention, running from the second conserved V-encoded cysteine to the conserved J-encoded phenylalanine. The earlier analysis of about 560 of the donors excluded any sequence lacking an unambiguous match to a single V gene segment. In an earlier analysis of several hundred of the donors, V segments were called functional above 56.7% productive rearrangements and were called segregating when the between-donor standard deviation exceeded 5%. A statistical classification framework was built for diagnosing cytomegalovirus status from the catalog of TCR beta chain sequences. In a later analysis, V and J genes were assigned by comparing TCR nucleotide sequences against IMGT/GENE-DB human TR gene sequences. The TCRdist pipeline was used in a later analysis to assign CDR3 sequences and most-parsimonious VDJ recombination scenarios. In a later analysis, each TCR beta chain was defined by its CDR3 amino acid sequence together with its V-gene family, and reads lacking a unique V-gene family were excluded. As a way to deal with suspected cross-contamination and a sequencing artifact, a later analysis dropped over 550 nucleotide sequences that were highly shared and had low generation probability. For each public chain, a later analysis derived a clonal expansion index from normalized ranks of inferred template counts within each repertoire. Generation probabilities in a later analysis came from a VDJ recombination model fitted to out-of-frame rearrangements, and those results were checked against IGoR. In a later analysis, hypergeometric tests were used to score TCR-TCR, TCR-HLA and TCR-CMV co-occurrence, with a repertoire-size bias correction applied to TCR pairs. In a later analysis, false discovery rates were estimated by permuting HLA or CMV assignments 20 times. A later analysis grouped co-occurring TCRs with DBSCAN, adding TCRdist sequence similarity when clustering within HLA-allele-positive subsets. Repertoires with fewer than 30,000 or more than 120,000 public chains were left out of co-occurrence clustering, as were a few repertoires with anomalous nucleotide sharing. TCRdb stores this immuneACCESS table with in-frame sequences only. Part of the clones is absent; in the studies checked, under half of the shortfall reflects unresolved V genes, and no reason is known for the rest. V, J and clone size derive from that table, while D and trimming were established from the DNA sequence. In all, the sample holds about 110,000 clones, and over 70% of those were seen once. Jointly, the top ten make up approximately 2% of the sample.

On the study overall, not on this receptor specifically: It was suggested by the authors that the approach could potentially be generalized to other disease states and immunological phenotypes. In a later analysis, HLA-associated TCR beta chains were found to be more clonally expanded and to have lower generation probabilities than equally common non-associated chains. In a later analysis, the rate of TCR association differed among HLA loci, with DRB1 alleles having the most associated TCRs and HLA-C alleles having the fewest. A later analysis reported that several top co-occurrence clusters appeared linked to parvovirus B19, influenza, CMV and Epstein-Barr virus. About 17 rarely observed V segments, including chromosome 9 orphons, were excluded from the earlier analysis of some 590 of the donors because counts were too low. Correlated functional status among segregating V segments might reflect linkage disequilibrium, but an unknown experimental factor could not be ruled out. The classifier was reported to diagnose cytomegalovirus status with high specificity and sensitivity in both the original and validation cohorts. Because HLA typing was missing for some donors at each locus, association tests included only the typed subset. At a false discovery rate of 0.05, a later analysis linked 16,951 TCR beta sequences to specific HLA alleles. Some IMGT-functional V segments, including TRBV6-2 and TRBV6-3, could not be told apart with the 87-base-pair reads, so those segments were excluded. A further reported finding was that TCR beta sequences accurately predicted the HLA-A and HLA-B alleles for most subjects in the first cohort. Assigning TCR associations to individual alleles was difficult when HLA alleles, especially DR and DQ, strongly co-occurred. A cluster of highly shared sequence variants was judged likely to be a technical artifact of the sequencing pipeline. In an earlier analysis of 587 of the donors, most TCR beta V segments were observed in productive rearrangements about 90% or about 30% of the time, broadly matching IMGT annotations. In vitro tests confirmed that three of the cytomegalovirus-associated TCR beta chains recognize cytomegalovirus antigens. In a later genetic analysis, fewer N-insertions in productive TCRs were reported among donors in an Asian-associated ancestry cluster than the approximately 630-donor mean. Immune exposure information for the cohort was limited to CMV serostatus. In the study, roughly 160 TCR beta chains were listed as associated with cytomegalovirus. Most TCR sequences were seen in very few donors, while some public TCRs were found in many individuals. Roughly uniform sequencing depth across donors was assumed in presence/absence analyses, although this assumption may not hold. According to a later analysis, most CMV-associated TCR beta chains appeared to be HLA-restricted, and the HLA associations seemed to be driven largely by CMV exposure. Only TCR beta chains were sequenced in this cohort, and the absence of alpha or paired-chain data limited detectable features. V-gene and J-gene trimming of TCR beta chains was associated with a missense DCLRE1C variant in a later genetic analysis, and the association was replicated in an independent cohort.

The rearrangement joined TRBV4-1 to TRBJ2-5, with no confidently assigned D gene. The receptor was derived from a young man in good health and CMV-seronegative. Sequences were obtained from PBMCs. The CDR3 region has the sequence CASSQDRETQYF. The DNA sequence is TGCGCCAGCAGCCAAGATCGGGAGACCCAGTACTTC.